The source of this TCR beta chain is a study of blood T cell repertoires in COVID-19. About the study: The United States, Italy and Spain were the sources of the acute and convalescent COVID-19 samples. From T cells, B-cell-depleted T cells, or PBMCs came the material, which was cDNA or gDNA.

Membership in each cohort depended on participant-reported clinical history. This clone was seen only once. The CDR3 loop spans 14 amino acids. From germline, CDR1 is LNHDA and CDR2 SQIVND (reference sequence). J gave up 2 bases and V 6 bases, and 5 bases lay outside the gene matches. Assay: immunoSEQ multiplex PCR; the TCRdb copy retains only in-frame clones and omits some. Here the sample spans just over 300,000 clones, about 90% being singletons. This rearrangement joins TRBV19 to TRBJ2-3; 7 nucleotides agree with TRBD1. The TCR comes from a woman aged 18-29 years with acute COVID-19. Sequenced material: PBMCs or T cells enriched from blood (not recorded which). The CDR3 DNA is TGTGCCAGTAGCTGGGACAGCCCCACAGATACGCAGTATTTT. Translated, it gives CASSWDSPTDTQYF.